This T cell receptor (beta chain) emerged from a study of blood T cells in healthy people across ages. About 10 milliliters of peripheral blood were drawn from each donor into EDTA-treated tubes. Every sample had a minimum of 6 million PBMCs isolated. Every sample gave at least 6 micrograms of total RNA when it was extracted. PCR was performed a second time for about 7 to 11 cycles using a sample-barcoded 5' primer and a J-beta primer mix. All samples yielded 2.5 million or more CDR3-containing paired-end reads. One entry per CDR3 protein results from TCRdb running MiXCR on the 5' RACE reads. The table includes roughly 1.6 million distinct CDR3 sequences, around 36% detected once. V was trimmed by 4 bases and J by 5 bases, leaving 14 bases between them. CDR3 length: 14 amino acids. CDR1 and CDR2 (germline): SEHNR, FQNEAQ (reference sequence).

Sequencing was performed on blood. The chain couples TRBV7-9 to TRBJ2-5, with TRBD2 as a possible D gene (6 bases). This TCR came from a woman aged 30 to 39 in good health. CDR3 protein: CASSWGVAGETQYF. Here the CDR3 DNA reads TGTGCCAGCAGCTGGGGGGTCGCCGGGGAGACCCAGTACTTC.